The 26 T cell receptor beta chains in this list originate from one sample, sequenced in a study of early T cells in non-severe SARS-CoV-2 infection (dated by TCRdb to the early 2020s). Library preparation employed 5' RACE. Sequencing took place on a NextSeq 500. Starting from the raw public reads, TCRdb applied fastp trimming at Q25, assembled clones with MiXCR and retained in-frame beta chains. Identical CDR3 protein sequences are pooled into one entry, listed with their most common genes and DNA. In this sample the table shows tens of thousands of distinct CDR3 sequences, approximately 8.4% of which occur a single time. The leading ten clones occupy around 4.2% of the sample. The sample taken for sequencing was whole blood. These receptors originate from an adult who was a healthcare worker with PCR-confirmed SARS-CoV-2 infection or an uninfected control (not recorded which).

In its sample, this clonotype was seen a few times. Sequence at one end of the junction differs from germline and may be a read error. The genes are TRBV12-3 or TRBV12-4 and TRBJ2-7, with a possible D match to TRBD2 (5 bases). This CDR3 has 14 amino acids. The CDR3 nucleotides read TGTGCCAGCAGTTTCGACTATAGGTCCTCCGAGCAGTACTTC. Its translation is CASSFDYRSSEQYF.

This clonotype was observed at least ten times. CDR3 sequence reads: CATSETDTNEQFF. For the CDR3, the DNA is TGTGCCACCAGTGAAACAGATACCAATGAGCAGTTCTTC. The J gene is TRBJ2-1, the V gene TRBV24-1; no clear D gene. V shed 4 bases and J shed 6 bases, with 9 bases lying between them. CDR1 and CDR2 from the germline V gene are KGHDR and SFDVKD. The CDR3 contains 13 residues.

This clonotype was seen more than once but under ten times. The rearrangement joins TRBV19 to TRBJ2-3; 10 positions match TRBD2. The trim removed 4 bases at V and 1 base at J, leaving 11 bases unmatched. This CDR3 has 18 residues. Germline values: CDR1 LNHDA, CDR2 SQIVND (reference sequence). CDR3 loop: CASSKRLAGRLGTDTQYF. CDR3 DNA: TGTGCCAGTAGTAAACGACTAGCGGGCCGCCTGGGCACAGATACGCAGTATTTT.

This clonotype was recorded at least ten times. This chain connects TRBV20-1 to TRBJ2-1, with 15 bases identical to TRBD2. The CDR3 has 20 residues. V gave up 2 bases and J gave up 6 bases; unmatched junction bases: 17. Germline assignment: CDR1 DFQATT and CDR2 SNEGSKA (reference sequence). This CDR3 reads CSARPPLGLAGGAAGNEQFF. The CDR3 DNA follows: TGCAGTGCTAGACCCCCGTTGGGACTAGCGGGGGGCGCTGCGGGCAATGAGCAGTTCTTC.

This clonotype was seen a few times. At one of its ends the junction is not consistent with the germline gene, which may arise from a read error. V is TRBV20-1 and J is TRBJ2-7; 7 nucleotides align to TRBD1. The CDR3 is 15 amino acids. Germline V gene data show CDR1 as DFQATT and CDR2 as SNEGSKA (reference sequence). CDR3 sequence: CSAGESGTVTYEQYF. CDR3 DNA: TGCAGTGCTGGAGAGTCCGGGACAGTGACCTACGAGCAGTACTTC.

There are a few counts of this clonotype. The chain is built from TRBV5-1 and TRBJ2-5; D gene uncertain. The V end lost 4 bases, the J end lost 0 bases, and 13 bases lay between the germline ends. CDR3 length equals 15 residues. Germline-derived CDR1 and CDR2 are SGHRS and YFSETQ. This CDR3 is CASSRLETYQETQYF. The CDR3 bases are TGCGCCAGCAGCCGGCTGGAAACGTACCAAGAGACCCAGTACTTC.

V and J are TRBV6-1 and TRBJ1-2; no definite D call. V was cut by 6 bases and J by 0 bases, with 17 bases left in between. CDR1 is MNHNS, CDR2 SASEGT, per germline. This CDR3 has 16 residues. The CDR3 nucleotides read TGTGCCAGCAGCGAGGTTACACGCCGGCCTAACTATGGCTACACCTTC. Its protein is CASSEVTRRPNYGYTF.

This clonotype was seen at least ten times. The rearrangement uses TRBV6-5 and TRBJ2-1, with TRBD2 identical over 8 bases. CDR1 and CDR2 (germline): MNHEY, SVGAGI. Trimming cost V 2 bases and J 0 bases; bases outside gene matches: 6. CDR3 length: 17 amino acids. CDR3 amino acids: CASSYIAGGSSYNEQFF. The CDR3 DNA is TGTGCCAGCAGTTACATCGCGGGAGGAAGCTCCTACAATGAGCAGTTCTTC.

The table lists this clonotype with a few counts. The chain is built from TRBV20-1 and TRBJ1-5; D gene unclear. The germline gives CDR1 DFQATT, CDR2 SNEGSKA (reference sequence). The CDR3 length is 9 residues. Trimming removed 7 bases from V and 7 bases from J, with 5 bases in between. The CDR3 here is CSVGQPQHF. CDR3 sequence (DNA): TGCAGTGTAGGGCAGCCCCAGCATTTT.

There are a few counts of this clonotype. This chain uses TRBV9 with TRBJ2-1; D is unclear. In germline, CDR1 is SGDLS, CDR2 YYNGEE. V shed 0 bases and J shed 3 bases, with 13 bases lying between them. This CDR3 is built from 16 residues. In DNA, the CDR3 is TGTGCCAGCAGCGTAGGGTCGCAGGCGCGCTACAATGAGCAGTTCTTC. This encodes CASSVGSQARYNEQFF.

This clonotype was counted a few times. This chain joins TRBV7-3 and TRBJ2-1; 11 bases align to TRBD1. The ends lost 5 bases at V and 6 bases at J; junction bases unmatched: 6. The CDR3 consists of 15 residues. Per germline, CDR1 SGHTA and CDR2 FQGTGA. CDR3 in DNA: TGTGCCAGCAGCATCAAAGGGACAGGGGGCAATGAGCAGTTCTTC. Translation: CASSIKGTGGNEQFF.

Only a few counts were recorded for this clonotype. The chain uses TRBV28 and TRBJ1-6; no clear D gene. Germline loops: CDR1 MDHEN, CDR2 SYDVKM. V was trimmed by 4 bases and J by 9 bases, leaving 10 bases between them. The CDR3 sequence is 13 residues long. CDR3 nucleotides: TGTGCCAGCAGTTCCCCAGCTATTTCACCCCTCCACTTT. Residues: CASSSPAISPLHF.

This clonotype was observed at least ten times. CDR3 sequence: CASRAASGTYNEQFF. The CDR3 DNA follows: TGTGCCAGCAGGGCGGCTAGCGGGACTTACAATGAGCAGTTCTTC. The chain combines TRBV6-2 or TRBV6-3 with TRBJ2-1; 9 positions agree with TRBD2. With V trimmed by 6 bases and J by 4 bases, 7 bases remained unmatched. CDR3 length: 15 amino acids. Germline V gene sequence: CDR1 MNHEY, CDR2 SVGEGT.

This clonotype was counted only a few times. The CDR3: CASSVEGRLHTDTQYF. The DNA for the CDR3 is TGTGCCAGCAGCGTGGAAGGACGGCTTCACACAGATACGCAGTATTTT. The chain employs TRBV9 and TRBJ2-3, with D uncertain. Trimming took off 2 bases at V and 2 bases at J, with 15 bases between the two ends. CDR3 length equals 16 residues. Germline-derived CDR1 and CDR2 are SGDLS and YYNGEE.

This clonotype was counted many times. The chain employs TRBV12-3 or TRBV12-4 and TRBJ2-1; 8 positions match TRBD2. This CDR3 has 16 residues. V lost 5 bases, J lost 1 base, and 7 bases stayed unmatched. CDR3 in amino acids: CASSDRGGGSYNEQFF. The CDR3 DNA reads TGTGCCAGCAGTGACCGGGGGGGTGGATCCTACAATGAGCAGTTCTTC.

This clonotype turned up a few times. This chain links TRBV7-6 with TRBJ2-4; D is ambiguous. The CDR3 runs to 14 residues. Trimming took 5 bases from V and 0 from J, leaving 8 bases between them. The germline V gene has CDR1 SGHVS and CDR2 FNYEAQ. The CDR3 coding sequence is TGTGCCAGCAGCCCGGAGCTAGCCAAAAACATTCAGTACTTC. This sequence encodes CASSPELAKNIQYF.

V is TRBV7-2 and J is TRBJ2-7, with D perhaps TRBD2 (5 bases). The CDR3 runs 13 residues. V was pared by 1 base and J by 4 bases, with 8 bases between. CDR1 and CDR2 from the germline V gene are SGHTA and FQGNSA. DNA for the CDR3: TGTGCCAGCAGCTTAGGCGGGCTGTACGAGCAGTACTTC. Encoded protein: CASSLGGLYEQYF.

This chain uses TRBV10-2 with TRBJ1-1; D remains unclear. The V gene lost 4 bases and the J gene lost 1 base, with 10 bases spanning the gap. This CDR3 contains 14 residues. Germline V gene data show CDR1 as WSHSY and CDR2 as SAAADI. The CDR3: CASSVGETNTEAFF. In DNA, the CDR3 is TGCGCCAGCAGTGTTGGTGAGACGAACACTGAAGCTTTCTTT.

There are a few counts of this clonotype. V is TRBV7-3 and J is TRBJ2-3; 9 positions agree with TRBD2. This CDR3 spans 14 amino acids. Trimming took 3 bases from V and 6 from J; bases not matched to a gene: 4. Germline loops: CDR1 SGHTA, CDR2 FQGTGA. The CDR3 loop reads CASSFAGGPDTQYF. CDR3 bases: TGTGCCAGCAGCTTTGCGGGAGGGCCTGATACGCAGTATTTT.

The rearrangement uses TRBV12-3 or TRBV12-4 and TRBJ1-4, with D unresolved. The CDR3 loop spans 14 amino acids. Trimming removed 6 bases from V and 5 bases from J, with 13 bases in between. The CDR3 protein is CASSPFGRNEKLFF. The CDR3 DNA reads as TGTGCCAGCAGCCCCTTCGGTAGGAATGAAAAACTGTTTTTT.

This clonotype was found a few times. The V gene is TRBV3-1, the J gene TRBJ2-7; 10 nucleotides align to TRBD1. J was trimmed by 0 bases and V by 4 bases; bases with no gene match: 9. Germline CDR1 and CDR2: LGHDT and YNNKEL (reference sequence). CDR3 length: 17 amino acids. CDR3 DNA: TGTGCCAGCAGCCCGGGACAGGGGACGACTCACTCCTACGAGCAGTACTTC. Translated: CASSPGQGTTHSYEQYF.

This clonotype was observed a few times. The rearrangement joins TRBV29-1 to TRBJ1-1, with D perhaps TRBD1 (6 bases). The CDR3 covers 12 residues. Between the trimmed V and J ends, which lost 5 bases and 0 bases, there was a span of 7 bases. CDR1 SQVTM and CDR2 ANQGSEA come from the germline V gene. DNA of the CDR3: TGCAGCGTTCACAGGGTGAACACTGAAGCTTTCTTT. This codes for CSVHRVNTEAFF.

This clonotype was detected many times. For the CDR3, the DNA is TGTGCCAGCAGTTCAGGGGGGGGGCCTGATGAAAAACTGTTTTTT. This sequence encodes CASSSGGGPDEKLFF. V is TRBV28 and J is TRBJ1-4, with 7 bases lining up with TRBD1. CDR3 length equals 15 residues. Trimming at V came to 4 bases and at J to 6 bases, leaving 8 bases not matched to a gene. The germline gives CDR1 MDHEN, CDR2 SYDVKM.

This clonotype was seen a few times. The J gene is TRBJ1-1, the V gene TRBV19, with D perhaps TRBD1 (5 bases). The CDR3 totals 14 residues. Germline V lookup: CDR1 LNHDA, CDR2 SQIVND (reference sequence). Trimming cost V 3 bases and J 2 bases, with 10 bases left between them. The CDR3 DNA is TGTGCCAGTAGTATCCGGGACCATAACACTGAAGCTTTCTTT. It specifies CASSIRDHNTEAFF. The full variable domain, in which reference TRBV19 and TRBJ1-1 provide the parts outside the CDR3, is DGGITQSPKYLFRKEGQNVTLSCEQNLNHDAMYWYRQDPGQGLRLIYYSQIVNDFQKGDIAEGYSVSREKKESFPLTVTSAQKNPTAFYLCASSIRDHNTEAFFGQGTRLTVV.

This clonotype was observed a few times. The chain has TRBV2 and TRBJ2-1, with D hard to call. The CDR3 is 15 amino acids. Per germline, CDR1 SNHLY and CDR2 FYNNEI. The germline V and J ends were trimmed by 10 bases and 2 bases, with 18 bases remaining between them. The CDR3 DNA reads TGTGCCACCCCCACGGCTGAGTGGCCCTACAATGAGCAGTTCTTC. This sequence encodes CATPTAEWPYNEQFF.

V gene TRBV25-1 combines with J gene TRBJ1-2; no definite D call. Germline V gene sequence: CDR1 MGHDK, CDR2 SYGVNS. V was shortened by 4 bases and J by 7 bases, with 19 bases between the two germline ends. The CDR3 spans 15 residues. Written as DNA, the CDR3 is TGTGCCAGCAGTGCCTGGGAAGACGGCTACTCTGGCTACACCTTC. Residues: CASSAWEDGYSGYTF.